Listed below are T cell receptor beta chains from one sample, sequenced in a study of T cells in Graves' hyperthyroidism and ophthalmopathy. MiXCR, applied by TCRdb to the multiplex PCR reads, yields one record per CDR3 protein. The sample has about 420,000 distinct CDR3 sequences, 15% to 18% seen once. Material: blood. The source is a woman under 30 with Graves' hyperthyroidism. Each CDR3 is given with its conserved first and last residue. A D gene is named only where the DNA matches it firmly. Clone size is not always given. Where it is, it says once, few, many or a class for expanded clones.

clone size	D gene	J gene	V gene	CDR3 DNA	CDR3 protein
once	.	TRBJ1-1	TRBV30	TGTGCCTGGAGTCAGAGGGTTAGGAGCACTGAAGCTTTCTTT	CAWSQRVRSTEAFF
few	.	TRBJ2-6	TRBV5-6	TGTGCCAGCAGCTGGACAGCGCGTCTCATCTCCGTCGGGGCCAACGTCCTGACTTTC	CASSWTARLISVGANVLTF
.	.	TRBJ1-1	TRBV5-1	TGCGCCAGCAGCTTGGTCGGGACATCGAACACTGAAGCTTTCTTT	CASSLVGTSNTEAFF
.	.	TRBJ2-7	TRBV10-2	TGCGCCGTTTCCCGGGACTCGAACTACGAGCAGTACTTC	CAVSRDSNYEQYF
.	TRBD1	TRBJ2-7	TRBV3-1	TGTGCCAGCAGCCTTCTCGGGACAGTCTCCTACGAGCAGTACTTC	CASSLLGTVSYEQYF
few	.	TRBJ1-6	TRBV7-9	TGTGCCAGCAGTGACAGGACCCGGGGTAATTCACCCCTCCACTTT	CASSDRTRGNSPLHF
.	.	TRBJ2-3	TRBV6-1	TGTGCCAGCAGTGAAAACAGGGCTAGCACAGATACGCAGTATTTT	CASSENRASTDTQYF
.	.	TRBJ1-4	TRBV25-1	TGTGCCAGCCGGGGGTCAACTAATGAAAAACTGTTTTTT	CASRGSTNEKLFF
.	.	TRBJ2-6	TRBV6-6	TGTGCCAGCAGTTACAGGGGTTCTGGGGCCAACGTCCTGACTTTC	CASSYRGSGANVLTF
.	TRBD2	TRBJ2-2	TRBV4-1	TGCGCCAGCGGCCAAGGTTCTAGCGGGCTCACCGGGGAGCTGTTTTTT	CASGQGSSGLTGELFF
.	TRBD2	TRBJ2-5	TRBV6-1	TGTGCCAGCAGTTGGTCTGGGACTAGCGGGATGGGGGAGACCCAGTACTTC	CASSWSGTSGMGETQYF
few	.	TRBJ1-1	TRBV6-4	TGTGCCAGCAGTGACTCGGCCAGGGGGAACACTGAAGCTTTCTTT	CASSDSARGNTEAFF
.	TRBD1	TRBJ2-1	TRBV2	TGTGCCAGCAGTCAGGGGGCGGGCGGGGATGAGCAGTTCTTC	CASSQGAGGDEQFF
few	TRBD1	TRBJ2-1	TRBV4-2	TGTGCCAGCAGCCAAGTCGCGGCTAGGGGGCTCAATGAGCAGTTCTTC	CASSQVAARGLNEQFF
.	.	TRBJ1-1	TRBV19	TGTGCCAGTAGTATGGAACCAGGGGTTGGTGCTTTCTTT	CASSMEPGVGAFF
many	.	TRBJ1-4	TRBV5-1	TGCGCCAGCAGACGTTTTGCAACTAATGAAAAACTGTTTTTT	CASRRFATNEKLFF
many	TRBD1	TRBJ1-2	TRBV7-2	TGTGCCAGCAGCAAGGGGACAGGGGGCGCCTCTAACTATGGCTACACCTTC	CASSKGTGGASNYGYTF
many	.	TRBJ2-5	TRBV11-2	TGTGCCAGCCGGAGGCCCTTCTACCAAGAGACCCAGTACTTC	CASRRPFYQETQYF
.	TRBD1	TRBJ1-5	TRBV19	TGTGCCAGTAGGGGCGGGACAGGGGGCAGGAATCAGCCCCAGCATTTT	CASRGGTGGRNQPQHF
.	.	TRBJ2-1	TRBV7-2	TGTGCCAGCAGCATCCAGCAGGGTTCAAATGAGCAGTTCTTC	CASSIQQGSNEQFF
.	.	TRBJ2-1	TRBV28	TGTGCCAGCAGTTTATGGAGGAGCTCCTACAATGAGCAGTTCTTC	CASSLWRSSYNEQFF
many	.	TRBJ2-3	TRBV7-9	TGTGCCAGCAGCTTAGAATTCACCACAGATACGCAGTATTTT	CASSLEFTTDTQYF
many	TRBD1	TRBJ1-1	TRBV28	TGTGCCAGCAGTTTAACCCCGGGACAGGGAGCGGGGAACACTGAAGCTTTCTTT	CASSLTPGQGAGNTEAFF
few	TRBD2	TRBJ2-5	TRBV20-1	TGCAGTGCTTCCTCTGGCGGGGGGGCCCTAGAGACCCAGTACTTC	CSASSGGGALETQYF
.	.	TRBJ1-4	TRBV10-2	TGCGCCAGCAGTGCGTCGCCGAATTTGAATGAAAAACTGTTTTTT	CASSASPNLNEKLFF
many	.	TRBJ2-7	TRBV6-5	TGTGCCAGCAGTTACTCTCCTAGGCATTACGAGCAGTACTTC	CASSYSPRHYEQYF
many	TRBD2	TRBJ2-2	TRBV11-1	TGTGCCAGCAGCCCTGGCTCCGGGAGGTCCGGGGAGCTGTTTTTT	CASSPGSGRSGELFF
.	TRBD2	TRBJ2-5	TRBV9	TGTGCCAGCACGGCGGGGGGTCAGTACCAAGAGACCCAGTACTTC	CASTAGGQYQETQYF
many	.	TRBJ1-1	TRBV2	TGTGCCAGCAGGAGTTTGGGGGCGTTGAACACTGAAGCTTTCTTT	CASRSLGALNTEAFF
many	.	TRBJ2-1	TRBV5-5	TGTGCCAGCAGCTGGGGACCGTACAATGAGCAGTTCTTC	CASSWGPYNEQFF
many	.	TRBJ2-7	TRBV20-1	TGCAGTGCTAGGCAGCGCGAATGGGAGCAGTACTTC	CSARQREWEQYF
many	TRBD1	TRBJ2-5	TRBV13	TGTGCCAGCAGCCAGAGGACAGGGGGTGAGACCCAGTACTTC	CASSQRTGGETQYF
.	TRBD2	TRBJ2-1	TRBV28	TGTGCCAGCAGACTGGGGCTAGCGGGGGGGGGTGAGCAGCTCTTC	CASRLGLAGGGEQLF
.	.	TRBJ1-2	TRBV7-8	TGTGCCAGCAGCTTAGTATCTGGGACTAGCTATGGCTACACCTTC	CASSLVSGTSYGYTF
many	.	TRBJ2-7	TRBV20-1	TGCAGTGCTAGAGGTACACAGTCCTACGAGCAGTACTTC	CSARGTQSYEQYF
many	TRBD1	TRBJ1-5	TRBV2	TGTGCCAGCAGTAATGACAGGGTGATGGATCAGCCCCAGCATTTT	CASSNDRVMDQPQHF
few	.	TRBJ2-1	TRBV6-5	TGTGCCAGCAGTTACTACGGAGCTAGGATCGAGTTCTTC	CASSYYGARIEFF
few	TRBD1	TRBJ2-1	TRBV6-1	TGTGCCAGCAGTGGCCGGGACAGGGTTACGAGTGAGCAGTTCTTC	CASSGRDRVTSEQFF
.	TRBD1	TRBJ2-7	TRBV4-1	TGCGCCAGCAGCCTTGGACAGGGAATCTCCTACGAGCAGTACTTC	CASSLGQGISYEQYF
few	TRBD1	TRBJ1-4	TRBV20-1	TGCAGTGCAAACAGGGGGCCAGGAGAAAAACTGTTTTTT	CSANRGPGEKLFF
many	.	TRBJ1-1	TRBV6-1	TGTGCCAGCAGTGAATTGGTGGAGAGAACTGAAGCTTTCTTT	CASSELVERTEAFF
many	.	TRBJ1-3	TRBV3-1	TGTGCCAGCAGCCAAGAAGCAGTTTCGAGACCTGGAAACACCATATATTTT	CASSQEAVSRPGNTIYF